These T cell receptor beta chains were read from a single sample in a study of blood T cell repertoires in COVID-19. TCRdb's table, derived via immunoSEQ multiplex PCR, lists solely in-frame clones and lacks some. The sample has about 310,000 clones, around 90% seen once. Sequencing was performed on peripheral blood. The receptors were sampled from a man aged 45 to 65 with active or convalescent COVID-19. Both conserved end residues are part of each CDR3. The D gene is left open where the match is weak. Clone sizes are given selectively: once, few, many, or a class where the clone is expanded.

NA	14	NA	TRBV5-6	TRBJ2-1	CASNDQTVINEQFF	TGTGCCAGCAACGATCAGACTGTCATCAATGAGCAGTTCTTC
NA	16	NA	TRBV11-2	TRBJ1-4	CASSLEFGPTNEKLFF	TGTGCCAGCAGCTTAGAGTTTGGCCCAACTAATGAAAAACTGTTTTTT
NA	13	NA	TRBV29-1	TRBJ1-1	CSVVRSPGDSAFF	TGCAGCGTTGTGCGCAGCCCGGGTGACTCAGCTTTCTTT
TRBD2	14	NA	TRBV18	TRBJ2-7	CASSPPGLVEEQYF	TGTGCCAGCTCACCACCGGGACTAGTTGAAGAGCAGTACTTC
NA	15	NA	TRBV9	TRBJ1-2	CASSSRSTANYGYTF	TGTGCCAGCAGCTCCCGATCTACAGCTAACTATGGCTACACCTTC
NA	14	NA	TRBV29-1	TRBJ1-2	CSESEPGLERSYTF	TGCAGCGAATCTGAGCCCGGACTGGAGCGGAGCTACACCTTC
TRBD2	14	NA	TRBV5-1	TRBJ2-1	CASSLGLVQQEQFF	TGCGCCAGCTCCTTGGGACTAGTACAACAGGAGCAGTTCTTC
NA	13	NA	TRBV11-3	TRBJ2-5	CASSLEGRETQYF	TGTGCCAGCAGCTTAGAGGGCCGAGAGACCCAGTACTTC
TRBD1	16	NA	TRBV14	TRBJ2-3	CASSPIPGQSTDTQYF	TGTGCCAGCAGCCCTATACCGGGACAGAGCACAGATACGCAGTATTTT
NA	12	NA	TRBV10-2	TRBJ1-6	CASNEEVSPLHF	TGCGCCAGCAATGAGGAGGTCTCACCCCTCCACTTT
TRBD1	15	NA	TRBV16	TRBJ2-7	CASSRPGQGAEEQYF	TGTGCCAGCAGCCGCCCGGGACAGGGGGCGGAGGAGCAGTACTTC
NA	16	NA	TRBV5-1	TRBJ1-5	CASSAGRSPTPRVQHF	TGCGCCAGCAGCGCGGGAAGATCCCCTACGCCTCGCGTCCAGCATTTT
NA	13	NA	TRBV15	TRBJ2-7	CATSRDLVYEQYF	TGTGCCACCAGCAGAGATCTAGTCTACGAGCAGTACTTC
TRBD1	14	NA	TRBV28	TRBJ1-5	CASSLTGGGQPQHF	TGTGCCAGCAGCCTAACAGGGGGCGGTCAGCCCCAGCATTTT
NA	15	NA	TRBV7-9	TRBJ2-7	CASSLVGGAAYEQYF	TGTGCCAGCAGCTTAGTAGGGGGAGCGGCCTACGAGCAGTACTTC
NA	15	few	TRBV5-6	TRBJ1-5	CASSLKGYSNQPQHF	TGTGCCAGCAGCTTGAAGGGGTATAGCAATCAGCCCCAGCATTTT
TRBD1	17	NA	TRBV28	TRBJ1-2	CASSAPGQGIANYGYTF	TGTGCCAGCAGTGCGCCGGGACAGGGGATAGCTAACTATGGCTACACCTTC
NA	12	NA	TRBV30	TRBJ1-1	CAWSSEILRAFF	TGTGCCTGGAGCTCCGAGATTTTGCGGGCTTTCTTT
TRBD1	17	NA	TRBV18	TRBJ2-1	CASSHTTGEYGYNEQFF	TGTGCCAGCTCACATACGACAGGGGAGTACGGTTACAATGAGCAGTTCTTC
NA	12	NA	TRBV12-3/TRBV12-4	TRBJ1-2	CASSVGQSGYTF	TGTGCCAGCAGTGTAGGACAGAGCGGCTACACCTTC
NA	13	NA	TRBV11-2	TRBJ2-7	CASSLHNGYEQYF	TGTGCCAGCAGCTTGCACAATGGCTACGAGCAGTACTTC
TRBD1	17	NA	TRBV7-8	TRBJ2-7	CASSLLSRDRGLREQYF	TGTGCCAGCAGCTTATTAAGCCGGGACAGGGGGTTGAGGGAGCAGTACTTC
NA	10	NA	TRBV28	TRBJ2-7	CASRSSEQYF	TGTGCCAGCAGGTCCTCCGAGCAGTACTTC
TRBD1	16	NA	TRBV5-1	TRBJ1-6	CASSPEGGQDNSPLHF	TGCGCCAGCAGCCCGGAGGGGGGACAGGATAATTCACCCCTCCACTTT
TRBD1	14	NA	TRBV27	TRBJ1-6	CASSLRTGDSPLHF	TGTGCCAGCAGTTTGCGGACAGGGGACTCACCCCTCCACTTT
TRBD2	14	NA	TRBV27	TRBJ2-7	CASTSVGGADEQYF	TGTGCCAGCACCTCCGTCGGGGGGGCGGATGAGCAGTACTTC
TRBD2	14	NA	TRBV6-5	TRBJ2-7	CASRSGRAPYEQYF	TGTGCCAGCCGAAGCGGGAGGGCCCCCTACGAGCAGTACTTC
NA	13	NA	TRBV19	TRBJ1-1	CASTSSGRTEAFF	TGTGCCAGTACCTCATCAGGGAGGACTGAAGCTTTCTTT
NA	14	NA	TRBV2	TRBJ2-1	CASSGRSQWDEQFF	TGTGCCAGCAGTGGGCGATCACAGTGGGATGAGCAGTTCTTC
TRBD2	18	NA	TRBV28	TRBJ2-5	CASSLLALAGGGGETQYF	TGTGCCAGCAGTTTATTGGCCCTAGCGGGAGGCGGGGGGGAGACCCAGTACTTC
NA	19	many	TRBV4-2	TRBJ1-3	CASSLGSGRGAYSGNTIYF	TGTGCCAGCAGCCTTGGGAGCGGGAGGGGGGCCTACTCTGGAAACACCATATATTTT
NA	15	NA	TRBV6-5	TRBJ1-2	CASSYLTGSNYGYTF	TGTGCCAGCAGTTACCTTACAGGGAGCAACTATGGCTACACCTTC
TRBD2	17	NA	TRBV5-4	TRBJ2-1	CASSLGGPGLASNEQFF	TGTGCCAGCAGCTTGGGGGGCCCGGGACTAGCATCCAATGAGCAGTTCTTC
NA	15	NA	TRBV5-1	TRBJ2-1	CASSGGSAGGNEQFF	TGCGCCAGCAGCGGGGGCTCAGCAGGGGGGAACGAGCAGTTCTTC
NA	15	NA	TRBV7-2	TRBJ2-1	CASSLAGSSYNEQFF	TGTGCCAGCAGCTTAGCGGGCTCTTCTTACAATGAGCAGTTCTTC
NA	14	once	TRBV5-1	TRBJ1-2	CASSLTVTNYGYTF	TGCGCCAGCAGCCTGACAGTAACTAACTATGGCTACACCTTC
TRBD2	17	once	TRBV18	TRBJ2-1	CASSPVQRGNTYNEQFF	TGTGCCAGCTCACCAGTGCAGCGGGGAAATACCTACAATGAGCAGTTCTTC
TRBD1	16	NA	TRBV4-3	TRBJ1-4	CASSQSSGTGWEKLFF	TGCGCCAGCAGCCAATCATCCGGGACAGGGTGGGAAAAACTGTTTTTT
NA	13	NA	TRBV29-1	TRBJ1-1	CSVPGAANTEAFF	TGCAGCGTCCCGGGAGCAGCGAACACTGAAGCTTTCTTT
NA	15	NA	TRBV6-5	TRBJ1-2	CASSSDRRGLYGYTF	TGTGCCAGCAGCTCCGACAGGCGCGGCCTCTATGGCTACACCTTC
NA	17	NA	TRBV21-1	TRBJ1-1	CASSKILGRGRSTEAFF	TGTGCCAGCAGCAAAATTCTTGGGCGGGGGAGGTCCACTGAAGCTTTCTTT
TRBD1	15	NA	TRBV18	TRBJ2-2	CASTYGTGRTGELFF	TGTGCCAGCACCTATGGGACAGGGCGCACCGGGGAGCTGTTTTTT
NA	14	NA	TRBV6-2/TRBV6-3	TRBJ1-5	CASSKERRNQPQHF	TGTGCCAGCAGTAAGGAACGGAGAAATCAGCCCCAGCATTTT
NA	13	NA	TRBV30	TRBJ1-2	CAWTDGGGYGYTF	TGTGCCTGGACCGACGGGGGGGGCTATGGCTACACCTTC
NA	16	NA	TRBV3-1/TRBV3-2	TRBJ1-1	CASSRELGGKNTEAFF	TGTGCCAGCAGCCGCGAACTGGGGGGGAAGAACACTGAAGCTTTCTTT
TRBD1	14	NA	TRBV5-4	TRBJ1-1	CASSLDRGNTEAFF	TGTGCCAGCAGCTTGGACAGGGGTAACACTGAAGCTTTCTTT
TRBD2	15	NA	TRBV6-5	TRBJ2-3	CASSPGTSGTDTQYF	TGTGCCAGCAGTCCCGGGACTAGCGGGACAGATACGCAGTATTTT
NA	16	NA	TRBV6-6	TRBJ2-5	CASSSTLQGSQETQYF	TGTGCCAGCAGTTCTACCCTGCAGGGGTCACAAGAGACCCAGTACTTC
NA	14	NA	TRBV11-2	TRBJ1-1	CASSQTRHFTEAFF	TGTGCCAGCAGCCAAACTCGACATTTCACTGAAGCTTTCTTT
TRBD2	16	NA	TRBV30	TRBJ2-3	CAWTPGLAGGQDTQYF	TGTGCCTGGACCCCGGGACTAGCGGGGGGGCAGGATACGCAGTATTTT